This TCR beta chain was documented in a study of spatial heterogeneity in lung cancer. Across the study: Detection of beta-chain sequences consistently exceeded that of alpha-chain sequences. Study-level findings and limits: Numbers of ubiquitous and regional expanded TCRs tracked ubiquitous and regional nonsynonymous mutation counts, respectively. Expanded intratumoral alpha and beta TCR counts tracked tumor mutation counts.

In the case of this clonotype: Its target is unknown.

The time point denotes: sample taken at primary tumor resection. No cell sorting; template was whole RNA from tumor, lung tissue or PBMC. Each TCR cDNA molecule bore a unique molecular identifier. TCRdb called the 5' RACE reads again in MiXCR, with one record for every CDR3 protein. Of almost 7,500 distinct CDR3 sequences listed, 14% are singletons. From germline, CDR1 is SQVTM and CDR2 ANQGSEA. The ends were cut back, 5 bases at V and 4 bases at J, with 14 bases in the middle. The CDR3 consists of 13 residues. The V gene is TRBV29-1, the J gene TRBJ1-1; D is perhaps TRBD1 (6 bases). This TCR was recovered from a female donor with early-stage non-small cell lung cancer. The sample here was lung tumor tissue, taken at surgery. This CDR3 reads CSVLNQQGTEAFF. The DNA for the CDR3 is TGCAGCGTTCTCAACCAACAGGGCACTGAAGCTTTCTTT.